Presented here are 2 T cell receptor beta chains from one specimen sequenced in a study of blood T cell repertoires in COVID-19. TCRdb keeps only in-frame clones here, not all; method: immunoSEQ multiplex PCR. The sample lists approximately 200,000 clones, approximately 85% occurring once. Sample: peripheral blood. These receptor sequences come from a man aged 45-65 years who had recovered from COVID-19.

This rearrangement joins TRBV7-2 to TRBJ2-5, with TRBD2 matching over 7 bases. J was trimmed by 7 bases and V by 3 bases; bases with no gene match: 8. CDR3 size: 14 residues. Germline CDR1 reads SGHTA; CDR2 reads FQGNSA. The DNA for the CDR3 is TGTGCCAGCAGCTTGGGCGGGAGTGGGGGGACCCAGTACTTC. Translation: CASSLGGSGGTQYF.

The gene calls are TRBV7-8 and TRBJ2-1; TRBD2 agrees at 11 bases. The CDR3 sequence is 19 residues long. The germline gives CDR1 SGHVS, CDR2 FQNEAQ. J gave up 0 bases and V 2 bases, and 9 bases lay outside the gene matches. The CDR3 bases are TGTGCCAGCAGCTTACGGGGACTAGCGGCCCAGTACTCCTACAATGAGCAGTTCTTC. Encoded protein: CASSLRGLAAQYSYNEQFF.